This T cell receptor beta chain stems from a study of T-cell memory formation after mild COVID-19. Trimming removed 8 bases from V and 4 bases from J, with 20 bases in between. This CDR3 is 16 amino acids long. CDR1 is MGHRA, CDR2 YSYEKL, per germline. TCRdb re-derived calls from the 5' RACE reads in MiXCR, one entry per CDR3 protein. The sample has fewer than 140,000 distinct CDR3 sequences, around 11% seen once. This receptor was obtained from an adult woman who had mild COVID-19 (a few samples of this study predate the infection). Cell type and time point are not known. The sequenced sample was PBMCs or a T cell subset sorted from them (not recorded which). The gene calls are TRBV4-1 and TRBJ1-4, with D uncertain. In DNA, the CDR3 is TGCGCCAGCGCAGGTCCCTTGGGGAGGGATAATGAAAAACTGTTTTTT. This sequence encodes CASAGPLGRDNEKLFF.